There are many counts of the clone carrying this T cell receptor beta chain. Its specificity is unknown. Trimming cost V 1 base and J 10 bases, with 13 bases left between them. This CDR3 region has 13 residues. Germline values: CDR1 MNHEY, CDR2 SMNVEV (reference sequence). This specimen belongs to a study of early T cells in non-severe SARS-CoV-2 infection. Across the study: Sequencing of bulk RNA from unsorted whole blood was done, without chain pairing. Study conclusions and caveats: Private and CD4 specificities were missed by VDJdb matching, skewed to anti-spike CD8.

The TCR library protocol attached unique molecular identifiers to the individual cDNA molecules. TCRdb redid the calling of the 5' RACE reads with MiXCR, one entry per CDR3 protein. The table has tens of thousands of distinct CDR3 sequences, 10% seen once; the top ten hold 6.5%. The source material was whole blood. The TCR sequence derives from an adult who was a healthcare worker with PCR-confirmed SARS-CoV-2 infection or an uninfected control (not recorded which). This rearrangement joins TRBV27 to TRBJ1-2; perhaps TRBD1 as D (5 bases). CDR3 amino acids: CASSLYGQGVYTF. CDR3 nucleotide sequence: TGTGCCAGCAGTTTATACGGGCAGGGCGTCTACACCTTC.